This is a list of T cell receptor beta chains from one sample in a study of blood T cells in healthy people across ages. TCRdb re-called the 5' RACE reads through MiXCR, storing one row per CDR3 protein. There are almost 300,000 distinct CDR3 sequences in the sample; 27% occur only once, and 25% to 35% lies in the top ten. The material sequenced was blood. These TCRs come from an older woman in good health. Both conserved end residues are part of each CDR3. The D gene is left open where the match is weak. Size tells how often a clone was seen (once, few, many) or the class of an expanded clone, and some rows leave it out.

d_call | clone_size | j_call | v_call | cdr3_nt | cdr3_aa
- | - | TRBJ1-4 | TRBV5-1 | TGCGCCAGCAGCTTGGACCCTAACAGGGTGACTAATGAAAAACTGTTTTTT | CASSLDPNRVTNEKLFF
TRBD1 | - | TRBJ1-2 | TRBV6-1 | TGTGCCAGCAGTGAATCGGGGACAGGCTATGGCTACACCTTC | CASSESGTGYGYTF
TRBD2 | - | TRBJ2-1 | TRBV12-3/TRBV12-4 | TGTGCCACCCGGACTAGCGGGGCCAATGAGCAGTTCTTC | CATRTSGANEQFF
- | few | TRBJ2-7 | TRBV7-2 | TGTGCCAGCAGCTTAGATATCTCCGTCCCCTACGAGCAGTACTTC | CASSLDISVPYEQYF
TRBD2 | - | TRBJ2-1 | TRBV4-1 | TGCGCCAGCAGCCACGGGACTAGCGGGAGAAATGAGCAGTTCTTC | CASSHGTSGRNEQFF
- | - | TRBJ2-7 | TRBV20-1 | TGCAGTGCTAGTGAGGGGTCTAGGGAGCAGTACTTC | CSASEGSREQYF
- | - | TRBJ2-1 | TRBV6-2/TRBV6-3 | TGTGCCAGCAGCCTCTCACGTTCGGTGAATGAGCAGTTCTTC | CASSLSRSVNEQFF
TRBD1 | few | TRBJ2-1 | TRBV29-1 | TGCAGCGGTAAGGGACAGATCAATGAGCAGTTCTTC | CSGKGQINEQFF
- | few | TRBJ2-1 | TRBV7-2 | TGTGCCAGCAGCTCCGGGACTTCCTACAATGAGCAGTTCTTC | CASSSGTSYNEQFF
- | - | TRBJ2-3 | TRBV29-1 | TGCAGCGGTCGGAGAACGGGCACAGATACGCAGTATTTT | CSGRRTGTDTQYF
- | once | TRBJ1-2 | TRBV3-1 | TGTGCCAGCAGCCGCGGGCAGGGGCTTGGCTACACCTTC | CASSRGQGLGYTF
- | - | TRBJ1-1 | TRBV28 | TGTGCCAGCAGTCGGAAAGAGACGGGACTCCTGAACACTGAAGCTTTCTTT | CASSRKETGLLNTEAFF
- | few | TRBJ1-5 | TRBV20-1 | TGCAGTGCTAGAGATCCGACGGGGTACAATCAGCCCCAGCATTTT | CSARDPTGYNQPQHF
- | few | TRBJ1-1 | TRBV28 | TGTGCCAGCACCCCAGGGTGGGCCACTGAAGCTTTCTTT | CASTPGWATEAFF
- | - | TRBJ2-1 | TRBV9 | TGTGCCAGCAGCGTAGAAGCTAGCGACTACAATGAGCAGTTCTTC | CASSVEASDYNEQFF
TRBD2 | - | TRBJ2-4 | TRBV14 | TGTGCCAGCAGCCTCCGACTAGCGGGAGGGTCCCTAGCCAAAAACATTCAGTACTTC | CASSLRLAGGSLAKNIQYF
- | - | TRBJ2-5 | TRBV15 | TGTGCCACCAGCACCCTTGGGGGAGAGACCCAGTACTTC | CATSTLGGETQYF
- | few | TRBJ1-5 | TRBV5-5 | TGTGCCAGCAGCCCGGGACTTCTTTATCAGCCCCAGCATTTT | CASSPGLLYQPQHF
- | few | TRBJ2-5 | TRBV14 | TGTGCCAGCAGCCAAGTACGGCATACCCAGTACTTC | CASSQVRHTQYF
- | many | TRBJ2-2 | TRBV9 | TGTGCCAGCAGCCCAGGTGTAGGGGTCGGTTTCGGCACCGGGGAGCTGTTTTTT | CASSPGVGVGFGTGELFF
TRBD2 | - | TRBJ2-1 | TRBV18 | TGTGCCAGCTCACCACCGGGACTAGCAGTTGGAGAGCAGTTCTTC | CASSPPGLAVGEQFF
TRBD2 | - | TRBJ2-5 | TRBV20-1 | TGCAGTGCCCTGGACCTTAGTCTGGGACTAGCCCAAGAGACCCAGTACTTC | CSALDLSLGLAQETQYF
- | - | TRBJ2-7 | TRBV6-2/TRBV6-3 | TGTGCCAGCGGTGAGAGGGGGACAAGTTACGAGCAGTACTTC | CASGERGTSYEQYF
- | few | TRBJ2-2 | TRBV10-3 | TGTGCCATCAGTGAGTTTTCCGGGGAGCTGTTTTTT | CAISEFSGELFF
- | many | TRBJ2-5 | TRBV4-1 | TGCGCCAGCAGCCAAGAGCCAGGGAGTGGCCAAGAGACCCAGTACTTC | CASSQEPGSGQETQYF
TRBD1 | - | TRBJ2-4 | TRBV6-2/TRBV6-3 | TGTGCCAGCAGTTACCGTCAGACAGGGAAGGACATTCAGTACTTC | CASSYRQTGKDIQYF
- | medium-sized | TRBJ2-5 | TRBV25-1 | TGTGCCATCGGGGGCAACCAAGAGACCCAGTACTTC | CAIGGNQETQYF
TRBD2 | - | TRBJ2-4 | TRBV7-2 | TGTGCCAGCAGCTTGGCCCCAGCGGGGGGAAACATTCAGTACTTC | CASSLAPAGGNIQYF
- | - | TRBJ2-1 | TRBV14 | TGTGCCAGCAGCCTGGTCGTCTCAAGGAGCTACAATGAGCAGTTCTTC | CASSLVVSRSYNEQFF
TRBD2 | few | TRBJ2-1 | TRBV7-6 | TGTGCCAGCAGCCCTTTTTGGGGAGGGCCGGGAGAGCAGTTCTTC | CASSPFWGGPGEQFF
TRBD1 | - | TRBJ2-2 | TRBV20-1 | TGCAGTGCTAGGACAGGGGGCACCGGGGAGCTGTTTTTT | CSARTGGTGELFF
- | - | TRBJ1-2 | TRBV5-1 | TGCGCCAGCAGCCAGGGACCGAGGAAAGACTATGGCTACACCTTC | CASSQGPRKDYGYTF
- | few | TRBJ1-5 | TRBV7-2 | TGTGCCAGCAGCTCAGGGATCATACAGCCCCAGCATTTT | CASSSGIIQPQHF
TRBD1 | - | TRBJ1-2 | TRBV20-1 | TGCAGTGCTACAACAGGGGCTGGCTACACCTTC | CSATTGAGYTF
- | - | TRBJ2-3 | TRBV21-1 | TGTGCCAGCAGCAAACCCTCAGGGGAGGGCACAGATACGCGGTATTTT | CASSKPSGEGTDTRYF
TRBD2 | few | TRBJ2-1 | TRBV18 | TGTGCCAGCTCACCTAGCGGGAGGGCCGCTAACAATGAGCAGTTCTTC | CASSPSGRAANNEQFF
- | many | TRBJ1-4 | TRBV4-1 | TGCGCCAGCAGCCGCGCAGGGACTAATGAAAAACTGTTTTTT | CASSRAGTNEKLFF
TRBD1 | once | TRBJ2-3 | TRBV6-2/TRBV6-3 | TGTGCCAGCAGCGTAACGGGACAGGGAAAAGATACGCAGTATTTT | CASSVTGQGKDTQYF
TRBD2 | - | TRBJ2-7 | TRBV18 | TGTGCCAGCTCATCTAGCGGGAGTGGGGACGAGCAGTACTTC | CASSSSGSGDEQYF
- | - | TRBJ2-3 | TRBV2 | TGTGCCAGCAGTCAAGCTTCAGGGAGCACAGATACGCAGTATTTT | CASSQASGSTDTQYF
- | few | TRBJ2-5 | TRBV20-1 | TGCAGTGCTGGCAACCAAGAGACCCAGTACTTC | CSAGNQETQYF